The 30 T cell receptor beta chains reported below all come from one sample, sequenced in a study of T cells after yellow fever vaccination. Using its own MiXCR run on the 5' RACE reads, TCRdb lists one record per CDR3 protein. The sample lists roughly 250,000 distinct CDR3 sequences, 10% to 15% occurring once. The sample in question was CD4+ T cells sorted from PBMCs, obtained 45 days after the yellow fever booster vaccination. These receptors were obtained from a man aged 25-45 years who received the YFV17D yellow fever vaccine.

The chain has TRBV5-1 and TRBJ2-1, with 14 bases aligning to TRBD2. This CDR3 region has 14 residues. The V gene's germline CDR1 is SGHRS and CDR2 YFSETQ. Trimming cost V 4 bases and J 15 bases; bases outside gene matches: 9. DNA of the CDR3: TGCGCCAGCAGCACGGGACTAGCGGGAGAAGAGGGGTTCTTC. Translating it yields CASSTGLAGEEGFF.

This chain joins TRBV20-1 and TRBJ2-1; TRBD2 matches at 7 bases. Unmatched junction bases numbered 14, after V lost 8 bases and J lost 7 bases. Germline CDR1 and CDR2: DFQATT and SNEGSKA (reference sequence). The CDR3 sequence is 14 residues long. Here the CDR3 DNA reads TGCAGTTCTCAAAGCGGGGCCCGGAGGAATGAGCAGTTCTTC. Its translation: CSSQSGARRNEQFF.

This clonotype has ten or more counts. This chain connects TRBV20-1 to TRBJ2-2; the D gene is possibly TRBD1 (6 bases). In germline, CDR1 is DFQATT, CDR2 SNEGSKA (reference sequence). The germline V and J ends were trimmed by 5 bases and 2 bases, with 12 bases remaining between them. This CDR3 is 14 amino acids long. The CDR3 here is CSAARGTNTGELFF. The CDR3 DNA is TGCAGTGCTGCAAGGGGGACAAACACCGGGGAGCTGTTTTTT.

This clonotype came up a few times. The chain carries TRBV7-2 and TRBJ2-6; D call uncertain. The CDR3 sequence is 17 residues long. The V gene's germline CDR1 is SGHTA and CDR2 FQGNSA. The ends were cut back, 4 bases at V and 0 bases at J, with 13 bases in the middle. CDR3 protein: CASSSSVRPSGANVLTF. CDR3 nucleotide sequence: TGTGCCAGCAGCTCGTCCGTGCGGCCCTCTGGGGCCAACGTCCTGACTTTC.

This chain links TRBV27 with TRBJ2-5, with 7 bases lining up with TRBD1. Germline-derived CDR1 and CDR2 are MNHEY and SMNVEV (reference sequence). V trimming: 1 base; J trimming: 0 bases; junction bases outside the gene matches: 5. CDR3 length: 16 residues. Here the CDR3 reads CASSLYQTGNQETQYF. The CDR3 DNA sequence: TGTGCCAGCAGTTTATACCAGACAGGGAACCAAGAGACCCAGTACTTC.

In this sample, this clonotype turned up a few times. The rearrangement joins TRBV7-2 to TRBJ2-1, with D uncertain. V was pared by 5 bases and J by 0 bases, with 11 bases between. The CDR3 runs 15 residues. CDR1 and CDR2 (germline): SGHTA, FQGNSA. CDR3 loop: CASSPFLSSYNEQFF. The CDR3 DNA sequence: TGTGCCAGCAGCCCGTTCTTGAGCTCCTACAATGAGCAGTTCTTC. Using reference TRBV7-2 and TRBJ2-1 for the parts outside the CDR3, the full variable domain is GAGVSQSPSNKVTEKGKDVELRCDPISGHTALYWYRQSLGQGLEFLIYFQGNSAPDKSGLPSDRFSAERTGGSVSTLTIQRTQQEDSAVYLCASSPFLSSYNEQFFGPGTRLTVL.

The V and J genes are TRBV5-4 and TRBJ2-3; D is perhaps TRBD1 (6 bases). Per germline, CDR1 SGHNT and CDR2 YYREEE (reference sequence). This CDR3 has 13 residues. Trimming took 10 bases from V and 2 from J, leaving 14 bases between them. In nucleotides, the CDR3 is TGTGCCGCCGGACAGCCTTTCACAGATACGCAGTATTTT. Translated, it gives CAAGQPFTDTQYF.

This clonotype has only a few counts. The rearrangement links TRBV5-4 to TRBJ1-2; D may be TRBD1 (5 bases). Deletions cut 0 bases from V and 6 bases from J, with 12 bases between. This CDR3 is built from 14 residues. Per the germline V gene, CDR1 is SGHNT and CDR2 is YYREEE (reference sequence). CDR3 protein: CASSLGGTSDGYTF. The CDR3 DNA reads TGTGCCAGCAGCTTGGGAGGGACCAGTGATGGCTACACCTTC.

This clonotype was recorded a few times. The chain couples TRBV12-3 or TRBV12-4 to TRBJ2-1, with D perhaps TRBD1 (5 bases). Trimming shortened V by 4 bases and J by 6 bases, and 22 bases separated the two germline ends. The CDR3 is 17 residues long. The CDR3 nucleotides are TGTGCCAGCAGTTCCCTAGGGGCCAGGGTGATCTCCAATGAGCAGTTCTTC. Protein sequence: CASSSLGARVISNEQFF.

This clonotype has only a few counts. DNA of the CDR3: TGCGCCAGCAGTGGAGGACTAGCAGGCTCCTACAATGAGCAGTTCTTC. Translation gives CASSGGLAGSYNEQFF. The chain combines TRBV10-2 with TRBJ2-1, with 8 bases identical to TRBD2. This CDR3 spans 16 amino acids. J lost 0 bases, V lost 4 bases, and 5 bases had no gene match. In germline, CDR1 is WSHSY, CDR2 SAAADI.

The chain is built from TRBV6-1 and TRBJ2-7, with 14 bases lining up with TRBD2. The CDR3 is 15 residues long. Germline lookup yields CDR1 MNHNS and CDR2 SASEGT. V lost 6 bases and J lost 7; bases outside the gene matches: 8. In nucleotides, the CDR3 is TGTGCCAGCAGCCAGGGACTAGCGGGAGTGGGTGAGCAGTACTTC. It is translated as CASSQGLAGVGEQYF.

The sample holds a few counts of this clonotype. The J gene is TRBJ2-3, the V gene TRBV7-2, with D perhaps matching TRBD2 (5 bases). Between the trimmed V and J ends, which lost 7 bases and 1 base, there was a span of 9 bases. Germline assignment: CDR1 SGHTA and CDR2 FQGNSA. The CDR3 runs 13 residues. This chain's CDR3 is CASMDFGTDTQYF. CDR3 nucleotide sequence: TGTGCCAGCATGGACTTCGGCACAGATACGCAGTATTTT. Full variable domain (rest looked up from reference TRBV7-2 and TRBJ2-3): GAGVSQSPSNKVTEKGKDVELRCDPISGHTALYWYRQSLGQGLEFLIYFQGNSAPDKSGLPSDRFSAERTGGSVSTLTIQRTQQEDSAVYLCASMDFGTDTQYFGPGTRLTVL.

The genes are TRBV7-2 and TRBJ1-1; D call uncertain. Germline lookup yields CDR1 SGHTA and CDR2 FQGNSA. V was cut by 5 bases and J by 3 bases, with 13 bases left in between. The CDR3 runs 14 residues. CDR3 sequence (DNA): TGTGCCAGCAGCATCGAGCGACGGGACACTGAAGCTTTCTTT. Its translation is CASSIERRDTEAFF.

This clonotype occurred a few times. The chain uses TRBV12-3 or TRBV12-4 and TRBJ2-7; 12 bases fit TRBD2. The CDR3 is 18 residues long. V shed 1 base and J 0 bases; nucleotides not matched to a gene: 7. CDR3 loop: CASSLDWTSGKSSYEQYF. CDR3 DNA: TGTGCCAGCAGTTTAGACTGGACTAGCGGGAAGAGCTCCTACGAGCAGTACTTC.

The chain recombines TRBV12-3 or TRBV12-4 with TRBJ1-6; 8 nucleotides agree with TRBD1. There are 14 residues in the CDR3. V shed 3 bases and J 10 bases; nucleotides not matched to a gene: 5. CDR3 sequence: CASSFDRGGSPLHF. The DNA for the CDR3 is TGTGCCAGCAGTTTCGACAGGGGAGGCTCACCCCTCCACTTT.

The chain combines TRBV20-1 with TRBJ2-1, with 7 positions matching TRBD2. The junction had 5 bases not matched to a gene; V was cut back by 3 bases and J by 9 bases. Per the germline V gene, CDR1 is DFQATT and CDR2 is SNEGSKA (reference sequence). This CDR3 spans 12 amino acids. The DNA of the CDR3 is TGCAGTGCTAGTCCCACTAGCGTTGAGCAGTTCTTC. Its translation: CSASPTSVEQFF.

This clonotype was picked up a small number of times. For the CDR3, the DNA is TGTGCCAGCAGCTTAGGGACAGACAATGAGCAGTTCTTC. Amino acid sequence: CASSLGTDNEQFF. The V and J genes are TRBV11-3 and TRBJ2-1; D is possibly TRBD1 (6 bases). V lost 1 base and J 5 bases, leaving 6 bases between the germline ends. This CDR3 is 13 amino acids long. Germline lookup yields CDR1 SGHNT and CDR2 YENEEA.

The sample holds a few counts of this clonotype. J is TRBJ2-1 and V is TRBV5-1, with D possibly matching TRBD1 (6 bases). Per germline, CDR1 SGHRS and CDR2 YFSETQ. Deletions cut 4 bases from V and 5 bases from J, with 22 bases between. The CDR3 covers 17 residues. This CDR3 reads CASSRATLGATHNEQFF. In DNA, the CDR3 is TGCGCCAGCAGCCGGGCGACTCTGGGGGCCACCCACAATGAGCAGTTCTTC. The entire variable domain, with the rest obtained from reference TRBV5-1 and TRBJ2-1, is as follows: KAGVTQTPRYLIKTRGQQVTLSCSPISGHRSVSWYQQTPGQGLQFLFEYFSETQRNKGNFPGRFSGRQFSNSRSEMNVSTLELGDSALYLCASSRATLGATHNEQFFGPGTRLTVL.

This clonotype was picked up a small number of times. The CDR3 DNA sequence: TGCAGTGCTAGTCCTTTGGTCAAAGCCTACGAGCAGTACTTC. Translated: CSASPLVKAYEQYF. The chain has TRBV20-1 and TRBJ2-7; D is ambiguous. CDR1 is DFQATT, CDR2 SNEGSKA, per germline (reference sequence). The CDR3 spans 14 residues. The ends were cut back, 3 bases at V and 2 bases at J, with 14 bases in the middle.

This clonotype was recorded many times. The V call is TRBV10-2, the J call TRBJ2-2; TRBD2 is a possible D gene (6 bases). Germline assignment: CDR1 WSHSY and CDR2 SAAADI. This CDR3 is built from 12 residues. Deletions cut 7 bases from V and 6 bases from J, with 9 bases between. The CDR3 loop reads CASKEGAGELFF. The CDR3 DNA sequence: TGCGCCAGCAAGGAGGGAGCCGGGGAGCTGTTTTTT.

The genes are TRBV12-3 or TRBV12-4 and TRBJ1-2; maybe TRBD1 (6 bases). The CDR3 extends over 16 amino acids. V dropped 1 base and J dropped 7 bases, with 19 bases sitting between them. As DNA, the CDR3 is TGTGCCAGCAGTTTAGAGTCAGGGGAAGGGTGGGCTGGCTACACCTTC. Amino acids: CASSLESGEGWAGYTF.

CDR3 bases: TGCGCCAGCAGCCAACGCAGGGCGGAGGAGCTGTTTTTT. Protein sequence: CASSQRRAEELFF. The chain couples TRBV4-1 to TRBJ2-2; the D gene is possibly TRBD1 (5 bases). This CDR3 spans 13 amino acids. The germline V gene encodes CDR1 MGHRA and CDR2 YSYEKL. The V end lost 2 bases, the J end lost 10 bases, and 11 bases lay between the germline ends.

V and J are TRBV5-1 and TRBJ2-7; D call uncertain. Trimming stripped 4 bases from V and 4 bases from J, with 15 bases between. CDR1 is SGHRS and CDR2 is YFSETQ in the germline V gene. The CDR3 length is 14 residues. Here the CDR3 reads CASSPTAVSYEQYF. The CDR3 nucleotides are TGCGCCAGCAGCCCGACGGCTGTTAGTTACGAGCAGTACTTC.

The CDR3 region has the DNA TGCGCCAGCAGCTTGGAACCCCGATATACGCAGTATTTT. Its translation: CASSLEPRYTQYF. V and J are TRBV5-1 and TRBJ2-3; D unresolved. The CDR3 totals 13 residues. Germline lookup yields CDR1 SGHRS and CDR2 YFSETQ. The V and J ends lost 0 bases and 7 bases respectively, with 9 bases between them.

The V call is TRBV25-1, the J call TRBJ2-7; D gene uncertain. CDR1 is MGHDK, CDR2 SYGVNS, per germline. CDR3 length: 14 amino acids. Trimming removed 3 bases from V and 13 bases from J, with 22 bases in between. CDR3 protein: CASSDGKVDPVGYF. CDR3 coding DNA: TGTGCCAGCAGTGATGGAAAAGTCGACCCCGTAGGATACTTC.

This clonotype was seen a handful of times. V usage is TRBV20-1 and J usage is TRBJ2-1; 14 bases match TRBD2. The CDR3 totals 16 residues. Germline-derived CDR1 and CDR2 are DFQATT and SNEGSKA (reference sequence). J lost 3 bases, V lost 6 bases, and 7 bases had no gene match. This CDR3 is CSARGLAGDNYNEQFF. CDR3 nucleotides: TGCAGTGCCCGGGGACTAGCGGGAGACAACTACAATGAGCAGTTCTTC.

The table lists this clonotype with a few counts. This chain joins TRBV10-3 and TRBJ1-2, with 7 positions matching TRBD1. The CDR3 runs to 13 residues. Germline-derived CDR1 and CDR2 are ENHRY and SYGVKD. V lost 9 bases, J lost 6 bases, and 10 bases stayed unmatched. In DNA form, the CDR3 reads TGTGCCATTCGGGACAGCCAACCTGATGGCTACACCTTC. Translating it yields CAIRDSQPDGYTF.

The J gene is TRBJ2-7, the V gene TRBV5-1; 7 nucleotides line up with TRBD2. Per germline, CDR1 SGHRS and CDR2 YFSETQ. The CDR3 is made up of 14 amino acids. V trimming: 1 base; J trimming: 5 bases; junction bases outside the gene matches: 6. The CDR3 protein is CASSLSGVGDEQYF. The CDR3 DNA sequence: TGCGCCAGCAGCTTGAGCGGGGTGGGAGACGAGCAGTACTTC.

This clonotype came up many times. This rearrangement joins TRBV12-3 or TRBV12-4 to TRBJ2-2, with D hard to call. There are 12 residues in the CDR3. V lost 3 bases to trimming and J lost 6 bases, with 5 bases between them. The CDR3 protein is CASSFSSGELFF. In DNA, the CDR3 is TGTGCCAGCAGTTTTTCATCCGGGGAGCTGTTTTTT.

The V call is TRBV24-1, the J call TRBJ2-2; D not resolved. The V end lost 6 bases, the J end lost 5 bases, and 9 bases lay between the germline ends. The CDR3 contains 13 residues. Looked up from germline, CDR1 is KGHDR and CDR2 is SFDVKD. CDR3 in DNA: TGTGCCACCAGTTCAAGCAGGACCGGGGAGCTGTTTTTT. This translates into CATSSSRTGELFF.